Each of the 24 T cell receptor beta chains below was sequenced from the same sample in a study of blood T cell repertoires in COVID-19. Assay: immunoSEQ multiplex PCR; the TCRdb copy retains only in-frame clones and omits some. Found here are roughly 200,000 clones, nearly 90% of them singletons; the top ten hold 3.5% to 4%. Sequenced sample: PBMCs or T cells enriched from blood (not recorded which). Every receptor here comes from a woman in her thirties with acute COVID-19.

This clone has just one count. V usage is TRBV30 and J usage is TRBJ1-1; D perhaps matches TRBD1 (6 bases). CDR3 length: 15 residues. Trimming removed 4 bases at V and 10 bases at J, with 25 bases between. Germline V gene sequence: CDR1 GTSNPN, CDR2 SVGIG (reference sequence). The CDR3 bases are TGTGCCTGGATTAGTTTAGCACAGCGCGAAGGGGGAGCTTTCTTT. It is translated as CAWISLAQREGGAFF.

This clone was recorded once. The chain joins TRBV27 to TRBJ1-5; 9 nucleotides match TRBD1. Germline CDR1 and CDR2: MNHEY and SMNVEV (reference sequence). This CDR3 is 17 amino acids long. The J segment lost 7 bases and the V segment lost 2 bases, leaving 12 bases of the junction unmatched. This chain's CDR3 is CASSLRGDRVRGQPQHF. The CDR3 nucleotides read TGTGCCAGCAGTTTAAGGGGGGACAGGGTACGCGGACAGCCCCAGCATTTT.

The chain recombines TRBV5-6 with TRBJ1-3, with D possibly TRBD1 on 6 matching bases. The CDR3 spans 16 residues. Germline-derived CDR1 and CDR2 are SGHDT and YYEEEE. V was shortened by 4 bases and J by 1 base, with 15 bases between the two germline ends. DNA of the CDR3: TGTGCCAGCAGCGTGGTCCCCAGGGGATCTGGAAACACCATATATTTT. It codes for CASSVVPRGSGNTIYF.

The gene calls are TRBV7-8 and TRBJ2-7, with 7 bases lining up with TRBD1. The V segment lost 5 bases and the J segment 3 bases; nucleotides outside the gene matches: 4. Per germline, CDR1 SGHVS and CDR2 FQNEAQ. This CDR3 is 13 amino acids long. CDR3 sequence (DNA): TGTGCCAGCAGCACCAGGGGGTACTACGAGCAGTACTTC. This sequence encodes CASSTRGYYEQYF.

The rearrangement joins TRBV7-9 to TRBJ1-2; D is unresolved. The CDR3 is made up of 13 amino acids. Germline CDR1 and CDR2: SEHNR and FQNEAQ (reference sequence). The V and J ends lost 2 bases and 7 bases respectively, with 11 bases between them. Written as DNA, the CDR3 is TGTGCCAGCAGCTTACCCCCCGGGGTTGGCTACACCTTC. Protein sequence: CASSLPPGVGYTF.

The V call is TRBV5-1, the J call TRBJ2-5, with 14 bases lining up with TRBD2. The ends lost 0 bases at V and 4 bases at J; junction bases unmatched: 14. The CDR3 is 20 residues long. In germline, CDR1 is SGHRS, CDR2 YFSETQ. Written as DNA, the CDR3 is TGCGCCAGCAGCTTGGCTGGTATTCGGACTAGCGGGGGGTTTGGAGAGACCCAGTACTTC. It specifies CASSLAGIRTSGGFGETQYF.

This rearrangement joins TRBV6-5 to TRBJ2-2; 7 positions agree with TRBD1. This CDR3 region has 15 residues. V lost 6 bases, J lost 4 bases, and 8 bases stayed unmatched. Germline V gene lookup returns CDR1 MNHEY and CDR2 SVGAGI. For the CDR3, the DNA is TGTGCCAGCAGCCGGAAGGGGGCCGGCACCGGGGAGCTGTTTTTT. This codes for CASSRKGAGTGELFF.

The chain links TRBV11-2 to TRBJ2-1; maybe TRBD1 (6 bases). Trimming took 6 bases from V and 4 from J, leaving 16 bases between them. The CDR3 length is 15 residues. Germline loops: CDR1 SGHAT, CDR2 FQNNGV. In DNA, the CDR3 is TGTGCCAGCAGGTCACAGGGCCGGTCTTACAATGAGCAGTTCTTC. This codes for CASRSQGRSYNEQFF.

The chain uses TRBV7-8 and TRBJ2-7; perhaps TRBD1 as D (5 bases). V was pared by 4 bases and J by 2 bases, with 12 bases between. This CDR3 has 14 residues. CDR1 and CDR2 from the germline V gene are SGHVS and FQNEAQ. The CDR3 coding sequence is TGTGCCAGCAGCTCATACAGGTCCCCCTACGAGCAGTACTTC. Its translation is CASSSYRSPYEQYF.

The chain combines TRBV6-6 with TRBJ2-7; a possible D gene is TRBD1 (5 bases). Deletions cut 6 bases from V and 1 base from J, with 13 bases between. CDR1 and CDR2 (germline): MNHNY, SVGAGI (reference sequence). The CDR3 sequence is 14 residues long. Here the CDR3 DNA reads TGTGCCAGCAGGGGTACAGGCTTATCCTACGAGCAGTACTTC. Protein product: CASRGTGLSYEQYF.

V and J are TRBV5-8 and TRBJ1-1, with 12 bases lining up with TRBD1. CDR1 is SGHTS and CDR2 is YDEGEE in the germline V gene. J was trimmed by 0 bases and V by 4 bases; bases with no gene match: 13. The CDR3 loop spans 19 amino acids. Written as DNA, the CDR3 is TGTGCCAGCAGCACGGGACAGGGGGCCTTTGTATCGATGAACACTGAAGCTTTCTTT. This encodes CASSTGQGAFVSMNTEAFF.

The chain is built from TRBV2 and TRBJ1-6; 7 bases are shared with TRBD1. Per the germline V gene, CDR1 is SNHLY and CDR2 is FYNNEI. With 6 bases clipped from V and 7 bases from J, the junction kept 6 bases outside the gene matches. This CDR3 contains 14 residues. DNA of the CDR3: TGTGCCAGCAGACGGGGGACAGTAAATTCACCCCTCCACTTT. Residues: CASRRGTVNSPLHF.

CDR3 in DNA: TGTGCCAGCAGTCCCCTTTCTCCCGGGACAGGGTCATATAACGAGCAGTACTTC. It specifies CASSPLSPGTGSYNEQYF. The V and J genes are TRBV27 and TRBJ2-7; TRBD1 agrees at 9 bases. Germline CDR1 MNHEY, CDR2 SMNVEV (reference sequence). V gave up 5 bases and J gave up 5 bases; unmatched junction bases: 19. CDR3 length: 18 residues.

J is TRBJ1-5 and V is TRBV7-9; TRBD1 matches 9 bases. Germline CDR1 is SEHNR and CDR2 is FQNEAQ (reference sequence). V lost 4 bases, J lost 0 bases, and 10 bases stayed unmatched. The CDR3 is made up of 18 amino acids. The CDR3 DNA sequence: TGTGCCAGCAGCTCTGGGACAGGGATTTCCTATAGCAATCAGCCCCAGCATTTT. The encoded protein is CASSSGTGISYSNQPQHF.

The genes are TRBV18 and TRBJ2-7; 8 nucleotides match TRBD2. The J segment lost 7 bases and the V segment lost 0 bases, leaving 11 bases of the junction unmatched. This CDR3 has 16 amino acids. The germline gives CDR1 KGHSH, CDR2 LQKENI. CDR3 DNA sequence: TGTGCCAGCTCACCACCCGTTAGCGGGGCTCTACTAGAGCAGTACTTC. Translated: CASSPPVSGALLEQYF.

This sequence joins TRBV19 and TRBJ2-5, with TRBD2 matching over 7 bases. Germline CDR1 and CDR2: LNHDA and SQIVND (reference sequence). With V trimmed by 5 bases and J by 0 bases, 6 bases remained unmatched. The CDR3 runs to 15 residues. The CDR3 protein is CASSVGLEYQETQYF. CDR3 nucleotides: TGTGCCAGTAGTGTCGGACTAGAGTACCAAGAGACCCAGTACTTC.

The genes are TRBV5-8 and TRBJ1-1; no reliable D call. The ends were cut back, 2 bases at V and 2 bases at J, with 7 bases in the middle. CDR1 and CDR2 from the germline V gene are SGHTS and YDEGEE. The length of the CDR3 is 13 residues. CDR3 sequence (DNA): TGTGCCAGCAGCTTTGCGGGAAACACTGAAGCTTTCTTT. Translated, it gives CASSFAGNTEAFF.

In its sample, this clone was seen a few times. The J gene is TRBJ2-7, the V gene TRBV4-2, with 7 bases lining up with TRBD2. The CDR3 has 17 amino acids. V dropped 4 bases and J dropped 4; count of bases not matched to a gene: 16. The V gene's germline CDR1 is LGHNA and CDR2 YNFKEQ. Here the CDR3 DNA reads TGTGCCAGCAGCCCCTCATTGGGCGGGGGAGGAACATACGAGCAGTACTTC. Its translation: CASSPSLGGGGTYEQYF.

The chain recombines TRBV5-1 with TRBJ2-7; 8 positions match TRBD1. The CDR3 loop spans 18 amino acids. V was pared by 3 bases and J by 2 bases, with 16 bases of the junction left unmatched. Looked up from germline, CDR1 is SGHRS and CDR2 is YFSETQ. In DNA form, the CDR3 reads TGCGCCAGCAGCTCACGTAGTGGGGTGACAGGGGATCCCTACGAGCAGTACTTC. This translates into CASSSRSGVTGDPYEQYF.

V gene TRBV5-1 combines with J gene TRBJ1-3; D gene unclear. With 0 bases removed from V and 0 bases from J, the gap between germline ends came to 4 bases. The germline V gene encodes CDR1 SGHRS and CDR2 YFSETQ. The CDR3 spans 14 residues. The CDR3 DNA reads TGCGCCAGCAGCTTGGCAGGCTCTGGAAACACCATATATTTT. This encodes CASSLAGSGNTIYF. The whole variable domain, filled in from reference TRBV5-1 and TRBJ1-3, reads KAGVTQTPRYLIKTRGQQVTLSCSPISGHRSVSWYQQTPGQGLQFLFEYFSETQRNKGNFPGRFSGRQFSNSRSEMNVSTLELGDSALYLCASSLAGSGNTIYFGEGSWLTVV.

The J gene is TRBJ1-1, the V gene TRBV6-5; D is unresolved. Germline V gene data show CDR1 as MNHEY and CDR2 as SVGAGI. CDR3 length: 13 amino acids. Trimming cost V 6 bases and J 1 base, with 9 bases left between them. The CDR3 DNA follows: TGTGCCAGCAGCCTTGCGCGGAACACTGAAGCTTTCTTT. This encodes CASSLARNTEAFF.

DNA of the CDR3: TGTGCCAGCAGGACCCGGGACAGGGACAATGAGCAGTTCTTC. It is translated as CASRTRDRDNEQFF. This chain links TRBV28 with TRBJ2-1, with 9 bases identical to TRBD1. The CDR3 runs 14 residues. Germline-derived CDR1 and CDR2 are MDHEN and SYDVKM. With V trimmed by 6 bases and J by 5 bases, 5 bases remained unmatched.

The CDR3 protein is CASSFSGGARNTEAFF. In DNA form, the CDR3 reads TGCGCCAGCAGCTTCAGTGGGGGCGCCCGGAACACTGAAGCTTTCTTT. The chain links TRBV5-1 to TRBJ1-1; TRBD1 might be the D (6 bases). The CDR3 has 16 residues. Germline loops: CDR1 SGHRS, CDR2 YFSETQ. With 2 bases removed from V and 1 base from J, the gap between germline ends came to 15 bases.

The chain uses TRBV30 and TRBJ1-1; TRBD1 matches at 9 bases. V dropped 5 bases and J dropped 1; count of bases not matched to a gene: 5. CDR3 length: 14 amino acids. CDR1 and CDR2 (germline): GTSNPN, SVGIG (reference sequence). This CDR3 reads CAWARTGANTEAFF. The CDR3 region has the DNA TGTGCCTGGGCCCGGACAGGGGCGAACACTGAAGCTTTCTTT.